The rows below give T cell receptor beta chains drawn from one sample of a study of T cells in Graves' hyperthyroidism and ophthalmopathy. TCRdb called the multiplex PCR reads again in MiXCR, with one record for every CDR3 protein. This sample has roughly 500,000 distinct CDR3 sequences, with more than 15% found just once. The sequenced material came from blood. Receptor source: a woman in her thirties with Graves' ophthalmopathy. CDR3s include the opening cysteine and the closing phenylalanine or tryptophan. The D gene is left open where the match is weak. A clone size is listed for some rows: how often the clone was seen (once, few, many), or a class if it is expanded.

v_gene	d_gene	j_gene	abundance	CDR3aa	CDR3nt
TRBV15	TRBD2	TRBJ2-7	few	CATSRDQASGRYEQYF	TGTGCCACCAGCAGAGATCAAGCTAGCGGGCGGTACGAGCAGTACTTC
TRBV15	TRBD1	TRBJ1-4	.	CATSRKYQGAGTNEKLFF	TGTGCCACCAGCAGAAAATACCAGGGGGCGGGAACTAATGAAAAACTGTTTTTT
TRBV6-6	.	TRBJ1-2	few	CASSYSRIPSNGYTF	TGTGCCAGCAGTTACTCCCGGATACCGAGCAATGGCTACACCTTC
TRBV20-1	TRBD2	TRBJ2-7	.	CSARGGLAGGPIEQYF	TGCAGTGCTAGGGGGGGACTAGCGGGAGGGCCCATCGAGCAGTACTTC
TRBV20-1	.	TRBJ2-5	many	CSAISPGRKTQYF	TGCAGTGCCATTTCGCCAGGGCGGAAGACCCAGTACTTC
TRBV3-1	.	TRBJ1-5	many	CASSQGTHQPQHF	TGTGCCAGCAGCCAAGGCACCCATCAGCCCCAGCATTTT
TRBV12-3/TRBV12-4	TRBD1	TRBJ1-2	many	CASSYLGQGDYGYTF	TGTGCCAGCAGTTACCTGGGACAGGGGGACTATGGCTACACCTTC
TRBV10-3	TRBD2	TRBJ2-7	few	CAISQRTSGRGSYEQYF	TGTGCCATCAGTCAGAGGACTAGCGGGAGAGGATCCTACGAGCAGTACTTC
TRBV6-5	TRBD2	TRBJ2-3	.	CASSYSTLAGGHTQYF	TGTGCCAGCAGTTACTCTACACTAGCGGGAGGTCATACGCAGTATTTT
TRBV19	TRBD2	TRBJ2-3	many	CASSWASGSTSTDTQYF	TGTGCCAGTAGTTGGGCTAGCGGGTCCACTAGCACAGATACGCAGTATTTT
TRBV18	TRBD1	TRBJ2-5	.	CASSSSDRQETQYF	TGTGCCAGCTCTTCATCGGACAGGCAAGAGACCCAGTACTTC
TRBV20-1	TRBD1	TRBJ1-1	many	CSAKEGARTEAFF	TGCAGTGCCAAGGAGGGGGCGCGTACTGAAGCTTTCTTT
TRBV28	.	TRBJ2-7	.	CASSFRGSGEQYF	TGTGCCAGCAGTTTTAGGGGGTCGGGGGAGCAGTACTTC
TRBV20-1	.	TRBJ2-5	many	CSARVTAQETQYF	TGCAGTGCTAGGGTTACGGCTCAAGAGACCCAGTACTTC
TRBV29-1	.	TRBJ2-6	few	CSVEGDKGANVLTF	TGCAGCGTTGAGGGGGACAAGGGGGCCAACGTCCTGACTTTC
TRBV24-1	TRBD2	TRBJ2-3	few	CATSDDSGRATQYF	TGTGCCACCAGTGATGATAGCGGGAGGGCGACGCAGTATTTT
TRBV12-3/TRBV12-4	.	TRBJ1-2	many	CASSFRVQRNYGYTF	TGTGCCAGCAGTTTTCGGGTTCAGAGGAACTATGGCTACACCTTC
TRBV13	.	TRBJ1-1	many	CASSGAGNTNTEAFF	TGTGCCAGCTCGGGGGCAGGCAATACGAACACTGAAGCTTTCTTT
TRBV6-1	.	TRBJ2-7	few	CASGDPSYEQYF	TGTGCCAGCGGGGACCCATCCTACGAGCAGTACTTC
TRBV4-1	TRBD1	TRBJ2-5	.	CASSKTGGRETQYF	TGCGCCAGCAGCAAGACAGGGGGCCGGGAGACCCAGTACTTC
TRBV29-1	.	TRBJ2-5	many	CSVPVLGDQETQYF	TGCAGCGTCCCGGTCCTGGGGGACCAAGAGACCCAGTACTTC
TRBV15	TRBD2	TRBJ2-2	many	CATTSGIRTGELFF	TGTGCCACCACTAGCGGTATCCGCACCGGGGAGCTGTTTTTT
TRBV30	.	TRBJ2-7	few	CAWSPDSPAGEQYF	TGTGCCTGGAGTCCGGACAGCCCCGCGGGGGAGCAGTACTTC
TRBV28	TRBD1	TRBJ1-5	many	CASTRTGYRTQPQHF	TGTGCCAGCACCCGGACAGGGTATAGAACTCAGCCCCAGCATTTT
TRBV7-9	TRBD2	TRBJ2-7	.	CASSSSDSGTPYEQYF	TGTGCCAGCAGCTCGAGCGACAGCGGGACGCCCTACGAGCAGTACTTC
TRBV6-2/TRBV6-3	.	TRBJ2-1	many	CASSWDGRGYNEQFF	TGTGCCAGCAGTTGGGACGGGCGGGGTTACAATGAGCAGTTCTTC
TRBV6-1	TRBD1	TRBJ1-5	many	CASKKQGEQPQHF	TGTGCCAGCAAAAAACAGGGGGAACAGCCCCAGCATTTT
TRBV14	.	TRBJ2-1	many	CASSQVTGYYNEQFF	TGTGCCAGCAGCCAAGTTACAGGATATTACAATGAGCAGTTCTTC
TRBV28	TRBD1	TRBJ1-5	many	CASRKQGTSNQPQHF	TGTGCCAGCAGGAAACAGGGGACAAGCAATCAGCCCCAGCATTTT
TRBV3-1	.	TRBJ2-7	few	CASRPSWFPSYEQYF	TGTGCCAGCAGACCCTCTTGGTTCCCCTCCTACGAGCAGTACTTC
TRBV10-3	.	TRBJ2-6	many	CAIGPGVASGANVLTF	TGTGCCATCGGTCCAGGGGTTGCATCTGGGGCCAACGTCCTGACTTTC
TRBV12-3/TRBV12-4	.	TRBJ2-1	.	CASSLTQGRSYNEQFF	TGTGCCAGCAGTTTAACGCAGGGAAGGTCCTACAATGAGCAGTTCTTC
TRBV2	.	TRBJ2-1	many	CASTGGGGPTYNEQFF	TGTGCCAGCACAGGGGGCGGGGGACCTACCTACAATGAGCAGTTCTTC
TRBV11-2	.	TRBJ2-5	many	CASSFLQETQYF	TGTGCCAGCAGCTTTTTACAAGAGACCCAGTACTTC
TRBV6-9	.	TRBJ1-4	once	CASSWGRNEKLFF	TGTGCCAGCAGTTGGGGGCGCAATGAAAAACTGTTTTTT
TRBV7-2	TRBD1	TRBJ2-7	many	CASSPRGTGSPYEQYF	TGTGCCAGCAGCCCAAGGGGGACAGGGTCTCCCTACGAGCAGTACTTC
TRBV7-3	.	TRBJ1-1	many	CASSHKGGTEAFF	TGTGCCAGCAGTCATAAAGGGGGCACTGAAGCTTTCTTT
TRBV28	TRBD2	TRBJ2-7	many	CASRSGRNEQYF	TGTGCCAGCCGAAGCGGGAGAAACGAGCAGTACTTC
TRBV3-1	.	TRBJ1-4	many	CASSQNRREKLFF	TGTGCCAGCAGCCAGAATCGACGGGAAAAACTGTTTTTT
TRBV20-1	TRBD2	TRBJ2-5	.	CSALPLAGRQETQYF	TGCAGTGCTCTCCCCCTAGCGGGGAGGCAAGAGACCCAGTACTTC
TRBV7-2	.	TRBJ1-1	many	CASSSGGWAEAFF	TGTGCCAGCAGCTCCGGAGGGTGGGCCGAAGCTTTCTTT
TRBV5-4	.	TRBJ1-2	few	CASSLVGVPYGYTF	TGTGCCAGCAGCTTGGTTGGGGTTCCATATGGCTACACCTTC
TRBV6-2/TRBV6-3	.	TRBJ1-6	.	CASGADSPLHF	TGTGCCAGCGGGGCGGATTCACCCCTCCACTTT
TRBV28	.	TRBJ2-3	many	CASSFILPSTDTQYF	TGTGCCAGCAGTTTTATTCTTCCTAGCACAGATACGCAGTATTTT
TRBV28	TRBD1	TRBJ2-7	.	CASRTDRGFSYEQYF	TGTGCCAGCAGGACCGACAGGGGGTTTTCCTACGAGCAGTACTTC
TRBV20-1	.	TRBJ2-1	many	CSADGGGEQFF	TGCAGTGCAGATGGTGGTGGTGAGCAGTTCTTC
TRBV3-1	TRBD1	TRBJ2-7	many	CASSQGGTGGISGRLYEQYF	TGTGCCAGCAGCCAAGGTGGGACAGGGGGCATTAGCGGACGATTATACGAGCAGTACTTC
TRBV6-1	.	TRBJ1-2	few	CASSELINYGYTF	TGTGCCAGCAGTGAACTGATTAACTATGGCTACACCTTC
TRBV7-9	.	TRBJ2-5	many	CASSLASRGQETQYF	TGTGCCAGCAGCTTAGCGTCGAGGGGCCAAGAGACCCAGTACTTC
TRBV18	TRBD1	TRBJ2-7	many	CASSPSGTGLNEQYF	TGTGCCAGCTCACCGTCCGGGACAGGGCTCAACGAGCAGTACTTC